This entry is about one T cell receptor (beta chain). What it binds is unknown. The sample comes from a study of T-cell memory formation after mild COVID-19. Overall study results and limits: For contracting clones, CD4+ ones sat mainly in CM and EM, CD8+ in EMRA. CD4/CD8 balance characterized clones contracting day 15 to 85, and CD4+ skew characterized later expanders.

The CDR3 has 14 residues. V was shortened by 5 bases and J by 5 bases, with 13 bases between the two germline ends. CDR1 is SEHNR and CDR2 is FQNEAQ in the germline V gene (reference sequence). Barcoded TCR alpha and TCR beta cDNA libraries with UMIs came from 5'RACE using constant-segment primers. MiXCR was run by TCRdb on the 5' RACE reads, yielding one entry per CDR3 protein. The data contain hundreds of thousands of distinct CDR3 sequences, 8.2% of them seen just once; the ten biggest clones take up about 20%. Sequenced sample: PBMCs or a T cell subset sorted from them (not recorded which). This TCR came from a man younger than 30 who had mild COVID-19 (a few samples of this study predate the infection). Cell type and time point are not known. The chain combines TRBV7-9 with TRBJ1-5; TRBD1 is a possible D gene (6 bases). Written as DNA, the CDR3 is TGTGCCAGCAGCGTAGGGGGGCTCGATCAGCCCCAGCATTTT. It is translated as CASSVGGLDQPQHF.